Below, one T cell receptor (beta chain) is given with its context. The entry originates in a study of blood T cell repertoires in COVID-19. About the research overall: In each case, the material was cDNA or gDNA derived from T cells, B-cell-depleted T cells, or PBMCs.

The CDR3 extends over 14 amino acids. V lost 5 bases and J lost 7; bases outside the gene matches: 7. The V gene's germline CDR1 is SGHTA and CDR2 FQGNSA. As processed by the authors: Quantification of nucleated cells was approximated via reference gene primer amplification. The protocol was immunoSEQ multiplex PCR, while the TCRdb copy is restricted to in-frame clones and leaves out a portion. D and trimming were read from the DNA, whereas the V and J calls and clone size are those reported in that table. In the table there are about 340,000 clones, around 86% of which are singletons. Across under 25 US areas, participants ranged in age from about 18 to 100 years. Participant reports of clinical history set cohort assignment.

The chain carries TRBV7-2 and TRBJ1-4; 7 nucleotides agree with TRBD1. The sequence came from a woman aged 40 to 50 with acute COVID-19. Sequenced input: PBMCs or T cells enriched from blood (not recorded which). This CDR3 reads CASSVTGVAEKLFF. The CDR3 nucleotides are TGTGCCAGCAGCGTAACAGGGGTAGCTGAAAAACTGTTTTTT.